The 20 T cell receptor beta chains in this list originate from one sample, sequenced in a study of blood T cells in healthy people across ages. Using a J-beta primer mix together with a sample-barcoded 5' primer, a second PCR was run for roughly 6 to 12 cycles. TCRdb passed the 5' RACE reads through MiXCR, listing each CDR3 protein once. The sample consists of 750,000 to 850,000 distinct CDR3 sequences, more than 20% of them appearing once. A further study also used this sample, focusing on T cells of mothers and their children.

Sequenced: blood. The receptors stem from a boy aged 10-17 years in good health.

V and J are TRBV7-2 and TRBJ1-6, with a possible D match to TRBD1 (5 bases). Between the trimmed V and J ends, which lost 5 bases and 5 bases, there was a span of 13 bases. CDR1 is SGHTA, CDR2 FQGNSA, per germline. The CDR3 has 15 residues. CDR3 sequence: CASSRVGTNNSPLHF. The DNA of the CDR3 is TGTGCCAGCAGCCGTGTCGGGACGAATAATTCACCCCTCCACTTT.

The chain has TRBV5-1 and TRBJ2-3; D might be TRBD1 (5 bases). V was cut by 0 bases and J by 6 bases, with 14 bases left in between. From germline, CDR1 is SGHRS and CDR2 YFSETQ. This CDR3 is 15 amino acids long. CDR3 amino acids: CASSLEGSKTDTQYF. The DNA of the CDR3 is TGCGCCAGCAGCTTGGAGGGGTCGAAAACTGATACGCAGTATTTT. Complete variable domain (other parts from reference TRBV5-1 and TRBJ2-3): KAGVTQTPRYLIKTRGQQVTLSCSPISGHRSVSWYQQTPGQGLQFLFEYFSETQRNKGNFPGRFSGRQFSNSRSEMNVSTLELGDSALYLCASSLEGSKTDTQYFGPGTRLTVL.

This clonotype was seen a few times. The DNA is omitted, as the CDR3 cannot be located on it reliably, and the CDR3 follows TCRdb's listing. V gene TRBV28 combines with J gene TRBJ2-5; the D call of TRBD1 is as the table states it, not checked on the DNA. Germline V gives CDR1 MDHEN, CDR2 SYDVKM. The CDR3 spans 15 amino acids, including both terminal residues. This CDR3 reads CASSLSSGRGETQYF.

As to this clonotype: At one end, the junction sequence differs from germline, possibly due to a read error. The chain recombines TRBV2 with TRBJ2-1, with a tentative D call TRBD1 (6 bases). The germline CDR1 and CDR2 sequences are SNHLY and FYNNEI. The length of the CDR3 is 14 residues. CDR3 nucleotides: TGTGCCAGCAGTGAACAGGGGAGTCTTGACGAGCAATACTTC. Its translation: CASSEQGSLDEQYF.

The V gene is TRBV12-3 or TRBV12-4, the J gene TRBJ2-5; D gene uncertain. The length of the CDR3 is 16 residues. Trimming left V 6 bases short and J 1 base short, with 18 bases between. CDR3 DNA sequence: TGTGCCAGCAGCTCTAACCAGTTGGCTTTCCAAGAGACCCAGTACTTC. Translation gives CASSSNQLAFQETQYF.

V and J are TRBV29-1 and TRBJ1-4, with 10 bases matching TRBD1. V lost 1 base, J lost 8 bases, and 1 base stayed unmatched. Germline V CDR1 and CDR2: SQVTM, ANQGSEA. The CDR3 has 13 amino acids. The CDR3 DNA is TGCAGCGTTGAAGGGACAGGGGGGGAAAAACTGTTTTTT. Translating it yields CSVEGTGGEKLFF.

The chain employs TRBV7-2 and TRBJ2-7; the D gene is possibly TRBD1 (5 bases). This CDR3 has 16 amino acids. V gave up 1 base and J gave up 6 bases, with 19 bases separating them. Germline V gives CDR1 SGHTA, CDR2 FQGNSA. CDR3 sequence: CASSLGQGQVRGEQYF. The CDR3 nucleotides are TGTGCCAGCAGCTTAGGGCAGGGTCAGGTTCGTGGCGAGCAGTACTTC.

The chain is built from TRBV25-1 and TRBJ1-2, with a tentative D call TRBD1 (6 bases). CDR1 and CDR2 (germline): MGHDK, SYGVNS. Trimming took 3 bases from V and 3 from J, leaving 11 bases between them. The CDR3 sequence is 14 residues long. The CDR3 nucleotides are TGTGCCAGCAGTGATGACAGGACCCACTATGGCTACACCTTC. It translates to CASSDDRTHYGYTF.

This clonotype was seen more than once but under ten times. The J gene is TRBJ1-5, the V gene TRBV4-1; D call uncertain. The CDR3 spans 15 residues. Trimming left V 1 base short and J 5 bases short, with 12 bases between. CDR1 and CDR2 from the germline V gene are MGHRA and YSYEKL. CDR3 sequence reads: CASSQVKAFDQPQHF. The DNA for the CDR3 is TGCGCCAGCAGCCAAGTGAAGGCTTTCGATCAGCCCCAGCATTTT.

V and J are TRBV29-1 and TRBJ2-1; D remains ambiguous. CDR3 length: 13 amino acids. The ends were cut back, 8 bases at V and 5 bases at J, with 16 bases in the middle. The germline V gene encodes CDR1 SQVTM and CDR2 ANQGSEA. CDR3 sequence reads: CSPTRASNNEQFF. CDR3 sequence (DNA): TGCAGCCCTACCAGAGCGTCTAACAATGAGCAGTTCTTC.

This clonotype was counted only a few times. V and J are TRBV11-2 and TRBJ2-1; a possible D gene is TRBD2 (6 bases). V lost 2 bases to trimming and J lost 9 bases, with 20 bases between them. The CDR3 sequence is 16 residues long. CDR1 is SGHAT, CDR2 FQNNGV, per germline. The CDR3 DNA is TGTGCCAGCAGCTTATCCTCGGGAGCCTGGGGAATTGAGCAGTTCTTC. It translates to CASSLSSGAWGIEQFF.

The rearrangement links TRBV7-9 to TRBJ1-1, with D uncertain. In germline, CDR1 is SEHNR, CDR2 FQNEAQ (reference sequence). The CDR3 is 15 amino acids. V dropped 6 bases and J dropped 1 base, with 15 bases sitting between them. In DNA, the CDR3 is TGTGCCAGCAGACCCGGGCGGGTTTCGAACACTGAAGCTTTCTTT. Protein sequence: CASRPGRVSNTEAFF.

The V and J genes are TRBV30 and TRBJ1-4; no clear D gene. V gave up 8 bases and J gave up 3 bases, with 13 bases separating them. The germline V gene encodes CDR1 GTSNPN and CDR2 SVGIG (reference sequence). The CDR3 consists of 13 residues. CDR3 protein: CARSTSPNEKLFF. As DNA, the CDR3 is TGTGCCCGGTCGACATCGCCTAATGAAAAACTGTTTTTT.

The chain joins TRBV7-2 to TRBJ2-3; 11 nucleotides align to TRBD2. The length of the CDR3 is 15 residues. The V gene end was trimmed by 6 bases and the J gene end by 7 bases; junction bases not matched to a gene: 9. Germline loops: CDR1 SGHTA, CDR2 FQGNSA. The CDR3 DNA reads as TGTGCCAGCAGACCGAGACTAGCGGGGCGCCATACGCAGTATTTT. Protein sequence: CASRPRLAGRHTQYF. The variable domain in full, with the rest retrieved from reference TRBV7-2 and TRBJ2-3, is GAGVSQSPSNKVTEKGKDVELRCDPISGHTALYWYRQSLGQGLEFLIYFQGNSAPDKSGLPSDRFSAERTGGSVSTLTIQRTQQEDSAVYLCASRPRLAGRHTQYFGPGTRLTVL.

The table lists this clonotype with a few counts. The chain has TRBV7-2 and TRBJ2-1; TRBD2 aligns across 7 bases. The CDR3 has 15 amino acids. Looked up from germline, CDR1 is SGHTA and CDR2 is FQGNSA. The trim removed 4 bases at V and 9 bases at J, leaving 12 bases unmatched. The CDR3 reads CASSSQVMSGAEQFF. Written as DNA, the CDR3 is TGTGCCAGCAGCTCCCAGGTGATGAGCGGGGCTGAGCAGTTCTTC.

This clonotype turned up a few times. CDR3 sequence (DNA): TGTGCCAGCAGTTTATTTCGGGACAGGGCGAGAGGCTACACCTTC. Its protein is CASSLFRDRARGYTF. The V gene is TRBV28, the J gene TRBJ1-2, with TRBD1 matching over 9 bases. The V gene's germline CDR1 is MDHEN and CDR2 SYDVKM. The CDR3 extends over 15 amino acids. V lost 1 base to trimming and J lost 8 bases; unmatched junction nucleotides: 8.

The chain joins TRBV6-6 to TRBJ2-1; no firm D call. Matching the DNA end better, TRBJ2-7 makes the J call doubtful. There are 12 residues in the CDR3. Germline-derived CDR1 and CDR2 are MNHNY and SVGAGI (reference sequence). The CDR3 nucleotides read TGTGCCAGCAGTCCGTTCGGTCGCGAGCAGTACTTC. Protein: CASSPFGREQYF.

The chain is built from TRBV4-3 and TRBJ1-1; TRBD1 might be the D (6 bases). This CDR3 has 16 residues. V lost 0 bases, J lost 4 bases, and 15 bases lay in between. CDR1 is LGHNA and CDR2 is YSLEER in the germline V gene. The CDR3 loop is CASSQDRLQGLTEAFF. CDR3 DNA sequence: TGCGCCAGCAGCCAAGACAGACTACAGGGTCTCACTGAAGCTTTCTTT.

The CDR3 loop is CASSQDQGAEAFF. The CDR3 DNA reads TGTGCCAGCAGCCAAGATCAGGGGGCTGAAGCTTTCTTT. The V and J genes are TRBV4-2 and TRBJ1-1; 7 nucleotides align to TRBD1. Germline CDR1 LGHNA, CDR2 YNFKEQ. V dropped 0 bases and J dropped 6; count of bases not matched to a gene: 1. The CDR3 covers 13 residues.

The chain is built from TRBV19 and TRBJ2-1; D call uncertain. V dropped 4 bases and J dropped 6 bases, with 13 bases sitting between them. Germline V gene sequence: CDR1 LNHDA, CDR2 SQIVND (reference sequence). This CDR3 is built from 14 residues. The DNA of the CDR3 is TGTGCCAGTAGTAAGGGCTCAGACTTCAATGAGCAGTTCTTC. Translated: CASSKGSDFNEQFF.